This T cell receptor (beta chain) came from a study of T cell responses to AZD1222 COVID-19 vaccine. Whole-study context: Recipients boosted at about 4 weeks or about 12 weeks are pooled.

Whole-study results and caveats: Rises in breadth and depth of Spike-specific TCRs came after two AZD1222 doses. Among vaccine-associated CD4 TCRs, coverage spanned spike, with dominance at 160-218 and 743-854. Just a handful of people given AZD1222 tested seropositive at baseline.

Some clones are missing from TCRdb's copy, which holds only in-frame ones; the method was immunoSEQ multiplex PCR. The data hold about 140,000 clones, with around 90% observed a single time. The V and J ends lost 5 bases and 3 bases, in that order; junction bases with no gene match: 10. Germline CDR1 reads MNHEY; CDR2 reads SMNVEV (reference sequence). The CDR3 sequence is 16 residues long. As to this clone: Antigen unknown.

This TCR came from an adult in good health. The sequenced sample was peripheral blood, obtained on day 0 of AZD1222 vaccination. The chain recombines TRBV27 with TRBJ2-3; 8 bases agree with TRBD2. The CDR3 sequence: CASSHWSGSGTDTQYF. The CDR3 DNA sequence: TGTGCCAGCAGTCACTGGAGCGGGAGTGGGACAGATACGCAGTATTTT.